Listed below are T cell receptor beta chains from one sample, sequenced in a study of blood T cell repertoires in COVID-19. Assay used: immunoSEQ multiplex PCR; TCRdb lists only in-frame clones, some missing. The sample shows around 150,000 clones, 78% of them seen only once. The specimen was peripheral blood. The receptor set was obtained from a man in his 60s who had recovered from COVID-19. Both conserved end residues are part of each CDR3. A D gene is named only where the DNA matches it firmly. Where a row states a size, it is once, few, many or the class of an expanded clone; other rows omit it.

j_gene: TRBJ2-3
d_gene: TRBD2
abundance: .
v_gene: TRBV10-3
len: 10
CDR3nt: TGTGCCTCCGGGAGGGATACGCAGTATTTT
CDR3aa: CASGRDTQYF

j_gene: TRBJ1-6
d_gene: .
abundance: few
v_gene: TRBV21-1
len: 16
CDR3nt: TGTGCCAGCAGGGGTAGCTCGGGCTCCTATAATTCACCCCTCCACTTT
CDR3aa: CASRGSSGSYNSPLHF

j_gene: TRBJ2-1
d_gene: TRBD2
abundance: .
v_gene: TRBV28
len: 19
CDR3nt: TGTGCCAGCAGTATCTCCCCCGGGACTAGCGGGAGGTTCTACAATGAGCAGTTCTTC
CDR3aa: CASSISPGTSGRFYNEQFF

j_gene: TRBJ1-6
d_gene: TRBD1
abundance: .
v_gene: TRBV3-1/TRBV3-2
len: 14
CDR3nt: TGTGCCAGCAGTTTGGGACAGGGGTATTCACCCCTCCACTTT
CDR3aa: CASSLGQGYSPLHF

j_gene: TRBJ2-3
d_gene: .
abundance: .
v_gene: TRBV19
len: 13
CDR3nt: TGTGCCAGTAGGAGAGGTGGCACAGATACGCAGTATTTT
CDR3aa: CASRRGGTDTQYF

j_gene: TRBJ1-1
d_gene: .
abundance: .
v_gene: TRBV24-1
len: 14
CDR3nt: TGTGCCACCAGGAACGGGTTGAGGGACACTGAAGCTTTCTTT
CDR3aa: CATRNGLRDTEAFF

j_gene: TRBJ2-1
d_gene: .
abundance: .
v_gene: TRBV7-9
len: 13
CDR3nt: TGTGCCAGCAGCTTAGAAGGGGAAAGCGAGCAGTTCTTC
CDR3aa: CASSLEGESEQFF

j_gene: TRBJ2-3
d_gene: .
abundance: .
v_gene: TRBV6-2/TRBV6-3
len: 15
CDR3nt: TGTGCCAGCAGTTTAGAAAGCGGTAGCACAGATACGCAGTATTTT
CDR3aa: CASSLESGSTDTQYF

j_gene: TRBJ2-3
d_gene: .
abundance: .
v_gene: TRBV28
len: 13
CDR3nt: TGTGCCAGCAGTTTCGGAGGGCTGGGGACGCAGTATTTT
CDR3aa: CASSFGGLGTQYF

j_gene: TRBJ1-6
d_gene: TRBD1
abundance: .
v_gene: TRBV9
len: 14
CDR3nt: TGTGCCAGCAGCCAGGGGACAGTGGGATCACCCCTCCACTTT
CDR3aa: CASSQGTVGSPLHF

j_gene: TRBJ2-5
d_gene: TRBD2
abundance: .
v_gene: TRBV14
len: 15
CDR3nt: TGTGCCAGCAGCCAAGAAGTGGGAGGGGCAGAGACCCAGTACTTC
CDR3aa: CASSQEVGGAETQYF

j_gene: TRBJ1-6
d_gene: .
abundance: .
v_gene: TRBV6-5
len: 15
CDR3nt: TGTGCCAGCCGCCTGGGGAGGGGCTTTGATTCACCCCTCCACTTT
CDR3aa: CASRLGRGFDSPLHF

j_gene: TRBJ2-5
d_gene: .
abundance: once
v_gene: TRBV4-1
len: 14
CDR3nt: TGCGCCAGCAGCCAAGTAGGGCGGACAACGACCCAGTACTTC
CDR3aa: CASSQVGRTTTQYF

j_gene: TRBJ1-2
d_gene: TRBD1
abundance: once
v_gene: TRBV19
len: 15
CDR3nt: TGTGCCAGTACCGCTCCCAGACAGGGGGGAAGAGGCTACACCTTC
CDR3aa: CASTAPRQGGRGYTF

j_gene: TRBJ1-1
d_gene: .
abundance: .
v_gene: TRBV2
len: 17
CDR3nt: TGTGCCAGCAGTGAAAGTCAGGGGATGACGTGGAGCACTGAAGCTTTCTTT
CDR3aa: CASSESQGMTWSTEAFF

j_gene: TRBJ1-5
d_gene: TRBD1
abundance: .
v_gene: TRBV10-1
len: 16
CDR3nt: TGCGCCAGCAGAGTACAGGGGAAGTGTGGCAATCAGCCCCAGCATTTT
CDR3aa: CASRVQGKCGNQPQHF

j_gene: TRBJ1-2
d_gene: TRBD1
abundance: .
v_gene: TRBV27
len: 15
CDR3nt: TGTGCCAGCAGTACTCGGGACAGGGGTGACTATGGCTACACCTTC
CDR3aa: CASSTRDRGDYGYTF

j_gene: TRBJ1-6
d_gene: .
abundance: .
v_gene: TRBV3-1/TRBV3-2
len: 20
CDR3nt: TGTGCCAGCAGCCAAGATGTGTTCCGGGACGGGAGCTCCTATAATTCACCCCTCCACTTT
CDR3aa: CASSQDVFRDGSSYNSPLHF

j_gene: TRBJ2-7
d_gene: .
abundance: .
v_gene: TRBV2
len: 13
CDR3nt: TGTGCCAGCACACGGGAGCAGACCTACGAGCAGTACTTC
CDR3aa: CASTREQTYEQYF

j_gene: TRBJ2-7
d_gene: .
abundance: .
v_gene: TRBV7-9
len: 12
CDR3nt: TGTGCCAGCAGCTTGAGCTCCTACGAGCAGTACTTC
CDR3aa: CASSLSSYEQYF